The 24 T cell receptor beta chains given below trace back to one sample, sequenced in a study of cytomegalovirus exposure and HLA in healthy donors (dated by TCRdb to 2016 to 2017). Libraries were made using the immunoSEQ multiplex PCR assay. A mixture of 60 forward primers for TCR Vbeta segments and 13 reverse primers for TCR Jbeta segments was used in the multiplex PCR. As stored in TCRdb, this immuneACCESS dataset retains in-frame rearrangements with V and J assigned. A fraction of the clones does not appear; measured against another copy, unresolved V genes explain less than half of the discrepancy, and the remainder lacks a known reason. Counted in this sample were about 130,000 clones; around 74% of them appeared once. The top ten constitute about 7.3% of the sample. The material sequenced was PBMCs. The receptors originated from a male donor in good health and CMV-seronegative.

CDR3 bases: TGCGCCAGCAGAGCGGACAGGGGTCGAGATACGCAGTATTTT. Its protein product is CASRADRGRDTQYF. The chain carries TRBV5-1 and TRBJ2-3; TRBD1 agrees at 9 bases. Trimming cost V 5 bases and J 5 bases; bases outside gene matches: 6. CDR1 is SGHRS and CDR2 is YFSETQ in the germline V gene. CDR3 length: 14 residues.

This clone is a singleton in its sample. The chain joins TRBV2 to TRBJ2-7; 11 bases map to TRBD1. Looked up from germline, CDR1 is SNHLY and CDR2 is FYNNEI. The V gene end was trimmed by 10 bases and the J gene end by 3 bases; junction bases not matched to a gene: 8. CDR3 length: 14 amino acids. The CDR3 loop reads CATCRDRGNYEQYF. CDR3 DNA sequence: TGTGCCACCTGTCGGGACAGGGGGAACTACGAGCAGTACTTC.

The chain uses TRBV15 and TRBJ2-1; 9 nucleotides align to TRBD1. Losses at the gene ends were 0 bases for V and 4 bases for J; bases not matched to a gene: 7. CDR1 and CDR2 (germline): LNHNV, YYDKDF (reference sequence). CDR3 length: 17 amino acids. CDR3 sequence reads: CATSRDQGQGLYNEQFF. The CDR3 DNA reads TGTGCCACCAGCAGAGATCAGGGACAGGGTTTATACAATGAGCAGTTCTTC.

This clone was counted between two and nine times. The V call is TRBV28, the J call TRBJ1-6; TRBD1 agrees at 7 bases. The CDR3 sequence is 14 residues long. V was pared by 10 bases and J by 7 bases, with 10 bases of the junction left unmatched. Germline V gene data show CDR1 as MDHEN and CDR2 as SYDVKM. The DNA for the CDR3 is TGTGCCATGCAACCCGGGACAGCCAATTCACCCCTCCACTTT. As protein: CAMQPGTANSPLHF.

The V and J genes are TRBV25-1 and TRBJ2-1, with TRBD1 matching over 7 bases. The germline V gene encodes CDR1 MGHDK and CDR2 SYGVNS. The CDR3 spans 13 residues. J was trimmed by 6 bases and V by 3 bases; bases with no gene match: 2. CDR3 residues: CASSDGTVNEQFF. CDR3 coding DNA: TGTGCCAGCAGTGATGGGACAGTCAATGAGCAGTTCTTC.

The chain combines TRBV13 with TRBJ2-7; 7 nucleotides align to TRBD2. Germline V CDR1 and CDR2: PRHDT, FYEKMQ (reference sequence). CDR3 length: 16 residues. With 5 bases clipped from V and 0 bases from J, the junction kept 10 bases outside the gene matches. CDR3 residues: CASSPRRGGSSYEQYF. CDR3 bases: TGTGCCAGCAGCCCCCGGAGAGGCGGGAGCTCCTACGAGCAGTACTTC. Full variable domain (missing parts from reference TRBV13 and TRBJ2-7): AAGVIQSPRHLIKEKRETATLKCYPIPRHDTVYWYQQGPGQDPQFLISFYEKMQSDKGSIPDRFSAQQFSDYHSELNMSSLELGDSALYFCASSPRRGGSSYEQYFGPGTRLTVT.

The chain couples TRBV6-1 to TRBJ2-1; tentative D call: TRBD1 (6 bases). Trimming removed 5 bases from V and 8 bases from J, with 19 bases in between. This CDR3 is 15 amino acids long. Germline V gene sequence: CDR1 MNHNS, CDR2 SASEGT. CDR3 nucleotides: TGTGCCAGCAGTCCCCAGGAACAGGGATGGGATGAGCAGTTCTTC. As protein: CASSPQEQGWDEQFF.

The chain uses TRBV11-2 and TRBJ1-2; D remains unclear. CDR1 and CDR2 from the germline V gene are SGHAT and FQNNGV. The V gene lost 5 bases and the J gene lost 4 bases, with 17 bases spanning the gap. The length of the CDR3 is 15 residues. The DNA of the CDR3 is TGTGCCAGCAGCCCGCATGGGCCGGCAGGCTATGGCTACACCTTC. This translates into CASSPHGPAGYGYTF. Complete variable domain (other parts from reference TRBV11-2 and TRBJ1-2): EAGVAQSPRYKIIEKRQSVAFWCNPISGHATLYWYQQILGQGPKLLIQFQNNGVVDDSQLPKDRFSAERLKGVDSTLKIQPAKLEDSAVYLCASSPHGPAGYGYTFGSGTRLTVV.

The chain uses TRBV6-5 and TRBJ2-5; 8 bases align to TRBD1. The CDR3 has 14 amino acids. J was trimmed by 3 bases and V by 10 bases; bases with no gene match: 10. Germline CDR1 MNHEY, CDR2 SVGAGI. CDR3 sequence: CATLDREGKETQYF. The CDR3 nucleotides read TGTGCCACCCTGGACAGGGAAGGAAAAGAGACCCAGTACTTC.

The chain is built from TRBV4-1 and TRBJ2-7; the D gene is possibly TRBD1 (5 bases). Per the germline V gene, CDR1 is MGHRA and CDR2 is YSYEKL. The CDR3 extends over 15 amino acids. The V end was cut by 2 bases, the J end by 2 bases, with 13 bases between. The CDR3: CASSQFWGSPYEQYF. The CDR3 nucleotides are TGCGCCAGCAGCCAATTTTGGGGCTCTCCCTACGAGCAGTACTTC.

A few counts support this clone. V gene TRBV28 combines with J gene TRBJ1-2, with D possibly TRBD1 on 6 matching bases. Trimming shortened V by 7 bases and J by 7 bases, and 19 bases separated the two germline ends. From germline, CDR1 is MDHEN and CDR2 SYDVKM. The CDR3 extends over 14 amino acids. CDR3 bases: TGTGCCAGCAAACAGGGATCCCCTAATTCTGGCTACACCTTC. This gives the protein CASKQGSPNSGYTF.

This chain links TRBV7-9 with TRBJ2-1, with 7 nucleotides matching TRBD1. The length of the CDR3 is 19 residues. In germline, CDR1 is SEHNR, CDR2 FQNEAQ (reference sequence). V shed 3 bases and J 5 bases; nucleotides not matched to a gene: 19. The DNA for the CDR3 is TGTGCCAGCAGCTTTTTCGCCTTATCCGGGACAGCTCCCCACAATGAGCAGTTCTTC. This sequence encodes CASSFFALSGTAPHNEQFF.

The sample holds a few counts of this clone. The rearrangement uses TRBV28 and TRBJ2-7; 7 bases agree with TRBD2. V was pared by 5 bases and J by 2 bases, with 12 bases of the junction left unmatched. The germline CDR1 and CDR2 sequences are MDHEN and SYDVKM. CDR3 length: 16 amino acids. This CDR3 reads CASSAPGGNLAYEQYF. In DNA, the CDR3 is TGTGCCAGCAGTGCGCCGGGGGGAAACTTAGCCTACGAGCAGTACTTC.

This chain joins TRBV18 and TRBJ2-2, with 7 bases lining up with TRBD1. This CDR3 is 17 amino acids long. With V trimmed by 2 bases and J by 3 bases, 9 bases remained unmatched. Germline V CDR1 and CDR2: KGHSH, LQKENI. CDR3 coding DNA: TGTGCCAGCTCACCATCATTGAGGGGGCTTGACACCGGGGAGCTGTTTTTT. This codes for CASSPSLRGLDTGELFF.

This clone appeared a single time. The rearrangement links TRBV5-4 to TRBJ2-1, with D uncertain. V shed 0 bases and J shed 10 bases, with 5 bases lying between them. This CDR3 comprises 11 residues. The germline V gene has CDR1 SGHNT and CDR2 YYREEE (reference sequence). This chain's CDR3 is CASSLDFEQFF. In nucleotides, the CDR3 is TGTGCCAGCAGCTTGGACTTCGAGCAGTTCTTC.

CDR3 nucleotide sequence: TGTGCCAGCAGCCCCCAGCGAGAGACCCAGTACTTC. It encodes CASSPQRETQYF. J is TRBJ2-5 and V is TRBV11-2; D is unclear. V was pared by 5 bases and J by 4 bases, with 8 bases between. This CDR3 is built from 12 residues. CDR1 is SGHAT, CDR2 FQNNGV, per germline.

This chain joins TRBV28 and TRBJ2-7; a weak D match, TRBD1 (5 bases). Trimming took 3 bases from V and 2 from J, leaving 14 bases between them. This CDR3 is built from 15 residues. Germline V gene sequence: CDR1 MDHEN, CDR2 SYDVKM. CDR3 amino acids: CASSFEGVGTYEQYF. In nucleotides, the CDR3 is TGTGCCAGCAGTTTTGAAGGGGTAGGGACCTACGAGCAGTACTTC.

Only one count was recorded for this clone. V gene TRBV5-8 combines with J gene TRBJ2-3; no clear D gene. Germline V lookup: CDR1 SGHTS, CDR2 YDEGEE. Trimming pared 4 bases from V and 2 bases from J, leaving 11 bases between. The CDR3 consists of 14 residues. The CDR3 DNA is TGTGCCAGCAGCCCGTCAGCGTTCACAGATACGCAGTATTTT. Translating it yields CASSPSAFTDTQYF.

The gene calls are TRBV19 and TRBJ1-5; no reliable D call. This CDR3 is 16 amino acids long. Between the trimmed V and J ends, which lost 4 bases and 2 bases, there was a span of 15 bases. Germline values: CDR1 LNHDA, CDR2 SQIVND (reference sequence). This chain's CDR3 is CASSTMLVNRNQPQHF. CDR3 nucleotides: TGTGCCAGTAGTACTATGTTGGTGAATCGCAATCAGCCCCAGCATTTT.

The rearrangement joins TRBV4-3 to TRBJ2-1, with 7 bases that match TRBD2. This CDR3 spans 16 amino acids. J lost 3 bases, V lost 0 bases, and 5 bases had no gene match. CDR1 is LGHNA, CDR2 YSLEER, per germline. The DNA for the CDR3 is TGCGCCAGCAGCCAAGAATCGGGGGGAGACTACAATGAGCAGTTCTTC. Residues: CASSQESGGDYNEQFF.

This clone appeared a single time. For the CDR3, the DNA is TGTGCCAGCAGTTACTGGACAGGGGGCCTGGGGGATACGCAGTATTTT. Its translation is CASSYWTGGLGDTQYF. V usage is TRBV6-6 and J usage is TRBJ2-3, with 11 bases that match TRBD1. Germline V gene lookup returns CDR1 MNHNY and CDR2 SVGAGI (reference sequence). The CDR3 runs to 16 residues. V was pared by 1 base and J by 6 bases, with 6 bases of the junction left unmatched.

The chain uses TRBV5-1 and TRBJ2-5; a possible D gene is TRBD1 (5 bases). V lost 4 bases and J 5 bases, leaving 15 bases between the germline ends. The CDR3 totals 14 residues. Germline loops: CDR1 SGHRS, CDR2 YFSETQ. CDR3 nucleotides: TGCGCCAGCAGCGTGACAGTGATGGGGGAGACCCAGTACTTC. Translated: CASSVTVMGETQYF.

The chain has TRBV6-4 and TRBJ2-1; 12 bases match TRBD2. The CDR3 is 16 amino acids. Germline values: CDR1 MRHNA, CDR2 SNTAGT. Trimming at V came to 6 bases and at J to 2 bases, leaving 5 bases not matched to a gene. In DNA, the CDR3 is TGTGCCAGCAGCCTAGCGGGGGGGCGACCCTACAATGAGCAGTTCTTC. As protein: CASSLAGGRPYNEQFF.

This chain connects TRBV14 to TRBJ2-1; 14 bases align to TRBD2. In germline, CDR1 is SGHDN, CDR2 FVKESK. There are 19 residues in the CDR3. V dropped 4 bases and J dropped 0; count of bases not matched to a gene: 8. The CDR3 nucleotides are TGTGCCAGCAGCCCCGGACTAGCGGGGGGTTATCGCTCCTACAATGAGCAGTTCTTC. Protein: CASSPGLAGGYRSYNEQFF. Supplemented by reference TRBV14 and TRBJ2-1, the full variable domain reads EAGVTQFPSHSVIEKGQTVTLRCDPISGHDNLYWYRRVMGKEIKFLLHFVKESKQDESGMPNNRFLAERTGGTYSTLKVQPAELEDSGVYFCASSPGLAGGYRSYNEQFFGPGTRLTVL.